These 27 T cell receptor beta chains were sequenced from one sample in a study of human T cells and chemical hapten exposure. Via MiXCR, TCRdb re-called the RACE reads, giving one row per CDR3 protein. This repertoire shows some 110,000 distinct CDR3 sequences, 9% to 14% found once; its top ten account for 1.1% to 1.5%. The time point: patch test 1, 2 weeks after DPC sensitization. The treatment: therapeutic diphenylcyclopropenone sensitization with weekly scalp DPC. This specimen consisted of whole blood, obtained in connection with sensitization to the hapten diphenylcyclopropenone (DPC). These receptors were obtained from a woman aged 45-60 years with alopecia areata. Some clones in this sample may be carry-over from other donors' samples.

This clonotype was detected many times. The chain employs TRBV10-3 and TRBJ2-3; D not resolved. Trimming pared 0 bases from V and 5 bases from J, leaving 12 bases between. Germline lookup yields CDR1 ENHRY and CDR2 SYGVKD. The CDR3 is made up of 15 amino acids. The CDR3 DNA reads as TGTGCCATCAGTGAGTCCCTGCCTCCGTTAGATACGCAGTATTTT. Translated, it gives CAISESLPPLDTQYF.

The chain employs TRBV28 and TRBJ2-2; TRBD2 matches at 10 bases. Germline assignment: CDR1 MDHEN and CDR2 SYDVKM. The CDR3 contains 14 residues. J gave up 3 bases and V 7 bases, and 2 bases lay outside the gene matches. This CDR3 reads CASKRGGDTGELFF. In DNA form, the CDR3 reads TGTGCCAGCAAGCGGGGGGGCGACACCGGGGAGCTGTTTTTT.

In this sample, this clonotype turned up many times. The rearrangement uses TRBV29-1 and TRBJ2-7; D not certain. The CDR3 has 13 residues. V lost 3 bases, J lost 1 base, and 10 bases lay in between. Germline values: CDR1 SQVTM, CDR2 ANQGSEA. CDR3 coding DNA: TGCAGCGTTGATTGGGCCGATTCCTACGAGCAGTACTTC. Its protein product is CSVDWADSYEQYF.

This clonotype was found many times. The J gene is TRBJ2-2, the V gene TRBV29-1; D may be TRBD1 (6 bases). CDR1 and CDR2 (germline): SQVTM, ANQGSEA. The CDR3 has 12 residues. The V end lost 6 bases, the J end lost 5 bases, and 10 bases lay between the germline ends. The CDR3 bases are TGCAGCGTCGGTAGGGGGACCGGGGAGCTGTTTTTT. This encodes CSVGRGTGELFF.

This rearrangement joins TRBV7-2 to TRBJ2-3; D is unresolved. V dropped 7 bases and J dropped 0 bases, with 11 bases sitting between them. The CDR3 covers 14 residues. The germline V gene encodes CDR1 SGHTA and CDR2 FQGNSA. This chain's CDR3 is CASTLWVSTDTQYF. DNA of the CDR3: TGTGCCAGCACCCTTTGGGTGAGCACAGATACGCAGTATTTT.

V usage is TRBV20-1 and J usage is TRBJ1-1; 7 positions agree with TRBD1. From germline, CDR1 is DFQATT and CDR2 SNEGSKA (reference sequence). V lost 4 bases, J lost 4 bases, and 6 bases stayed unmatched. The CDR3 totals 13 residues. CDR3 region: CSAKQGLGTEAFF. The CDR3 DNA reads TGCAGTGCTAAACAGGGGTTAGGCACTGAAGCTTTCTTT.

This clonotype showed up many times. This chain links TRBV5-1 with TRBJ2-1; D gene ambiguous. Germline CDR1 reads SGHRS; CDR2 reads YFSETQ. The germline V and J ends were trimmed by 4 bases and 7 bases, with 12 bases remaining between them. The CDR3 is 13 amino acids. CDR3 sequence reads: CASSARSVNEQFF. The DNA for the CDR3 is TGCGCCAGCAGCGCCCGGTCCGTTAATGAGCAGTTCTTC.

This clonotype was seen only a few times. CDR3 nucleotides: TGTGCCAGCAGCTTAGTGAGAGCAAGCTCTGGAAACACCATATATTTT. It encodes CASSLVRASSGNTIYF. This chain links TRBV7-2 with TRBJ1-3; D is ambiguous. Trimming took 1 base from V and 0 from J, leaving 10 bases between them. The germline V gene has CDR1 SGHTA and CDR2 FQGNSA. This CDR3 contains 16 residues.

The table lists this clonotype with many counts. The chain employs TRBV6-5 and TRBJ2-5; a possible D gene is TRBD2 (5 bases). This CDR3 is 15 amino acids long. Trimming removed 4 bases from V and 0 bases from J, with 12 bases in between. Looked up from germline, CDR1 is MNHEY and CDR2 is SVGAGI. This chain's CDR3 is CASSSFKDYQETQYF. CDR3 nucleotides: TGTGCCAGCAGTTCGTTCAAGGACTACCAAGAGACCCAGTACTTC.

The rearrangement links TRBV4-2 to TRBJ2-7; the D gene is possibly TRBD1 (5 bases). Germline lookup yields CDR1 LGHNA and CDR2 YNFKEQ. With 2 bases removed from V and 0 bases from J, the gap between germline ends came to 11 bases. The CDR3 contains 15 residues. The CDR3 coding sequence is TGTGCCAGCAGCCAACCCTCAGGGTCCTCCTACGAGCAGTACTTC. This translates into CASSQPSGSSYEQYF.

The chain couples TRBV28 to TRBJ1-2, with 7 bases aligning to TRBD1. Unmatched junction bases numbered 19, after V lost 10 bases and J lost 5 bases. This CDR3 region has 16 residues. Germline V gives CDR1 MDHEN, CDR2 SYDVKM. CDR3 DNA: TGTGCCACCCAAAGGGGAGTGACAGGGTTAATTTATGGCTACACCTTC. This gives the protein CATQRGVTGLIYGYTF.

This chain links TRBV24-1 with TRBJ1-5, with TRBD1 matching over 9 bases. Germline lookup yields CDR1 KGHDR and CDR2 SFDVKD. J was trimmed by 3 bases and V by 0 bases; bases with no gene match: 5. This CDR3 contains 17 residues. In nucleotides, the CDR3 is TGTGCCACCAGTGATTTGGGGGGACAGGGTTACAATCAGCCCCAGCATTTT. The encoded protein is CATSDLGGQGYNQPQHF.

This clonotype was detected ten times or more. The chain is built from TRBV18 and TRBJ2-5, with 8 bases matching TRBD2. Germline CDR1 is KGHSH and CDR2 is LQKENI. This CDR3 contains 15 residues. V was clipped by 3 bases and J by 5 bases; unmatched bases: 8. The CDR3 loop reads CASSPLLAEGETQYF. CDR3 nucleotides: TGTGCCAGCTCACCTTTACTAGCGGAGGGGGAGACCCAGTACTTC.

This clonotype was observed a few times. The chain uses TRBV29-1 and TRBJ2-1; D not resolved. The germline V gene has CDR1 SQVTM and CDR2 ANQGSEA. The CDR3 sequence is 8 residues long. The V end lost 3 bases, the J end lost 10 bases, and 1 base lay between the germline ends. The CDR3, as DNA: TGCAGCGTTGACGAGCAGTTCTTC. Translation: CSVDEQFF.

V and J are TRBV3-1 and TRBJ2-1, with D possibly TRBD2 on 5 matching bases. The V end was cut by 5 bases, the J end by 2 bases, with 13 bases between. CDR1 and CDR2 from the germline V gene are LGHDT and YNNKEL (reference sequence). The CDR3 is made up of 15 amino acids. The CDR3 here is CASSETLLAYNEQFF. DNA for the CDR3: TGTGCCAGCAGCGAAACTTTACTAGCCTACAATGAGCAGTTCTTC.

The genes are TRBV19 and TRBJ2-7, with 8 bases matching TRBD1. The CDR3 sequence is 14 residues long. V shed 6 bases and J 4 bases; nucleotides not matched to a gene: 8. Germline CDR1 reads LNHDA; CDR2 reads SQIVND (reference sequence). Here the CDR3 reads CASSTGQAAYEQYF. The CDR3 DNA reads TGTGCCAGTAGCACGGGACAGGCCGCATACGAGCAGTACTTC.

The rearrangement joins TRBV7-2 to TRBJ1-5; D gene uncertain. From germline, CDR1 is SGHTA and CDR2 FQGNSA. The V gene lost 5 bases and the J gene lost 6 bases, with 8 bases spanning the gap. This CDR3 region has 12 residues. The CDR3 DNA reads TGTGCCAGCAGCCTCCTCCTTCAGCCCCAGCATTTT. It encodes CASSLLLQPQHF.

This clonotype was detected many times. The V gene is TRBV21-1, the J gene TRBJ1-5; TRBD1 is taken as the D call from the table, unchecked against the DNA. TRBV21-1 is described as a pseudogene. The CDR3 is 15 amino acids. This CDR3 is CASSIHDRGHQPQHF. In DNA form, the CDR3 reads TGTGCCAGCAGCATCCACGACAGGGGGCATCAGCCCCAGCATTTT.

The chain is built from TRBV4-1 and TRBJ1-1; weak D call: TRBD1 (5 bases). V was shortened by 2 bases and J by 10 bases, with 17 bases between the two germline ends. CDR1 MGHRA and CDR2 YSYEKL come from the germline V gene. The CDR3 is 14 amino acids. CDR3 sequence reads: CASSQYPWGQGAFF. The CDR3 coding sequence is TGCGCCAGCAGCCAATATCCTTGGGGCCAAGGAGCTTTCTTT.

This clonotype came up a few times. The chain links TRBV10-2 to TRBJ2-3; possibly TRBD1 for D (6 bases). The length of the CDR3 is 13 residues. The germline V and J ends were trimmed by 8 bases and 2 bases, with 11 bases remaining between them. In germline, CDR1 is WSHSY, CDR2 SAAADI. The CDR3 coding sequence is TGCGCCAGCCGGGACACCCACACAGATACGCAGTATTTT. Protein product: CASRDTHTDTQYF.

The chain combines TRBV13 with TRBJ2-7; D not resolved. The CDR3 extends over 14 amino acids. Germline V gene lookup returns CDR1 PRHDT and CDR2 FYEKMQ (reference sequence). V was trimmed by 5 bases and J by 0 bases, leaving 11 bases between them. Here the CDR3 reads CASSPGGHSYEQYF. CDR3 nucleotides: TGTGCCAGCAGCCCGGGCGGTCACTCCTACGAGCAGTACTTC.

J is TRBJ1-1 and V is TRBV28; D not resolved. This CDR3 is 10 amino acids long. Trimming stripped 4 bases from V and 6 bases from J, with 3 bases between. CDR1 and CDR2 (germline): MDHEN, SYDVKM. The CDR3: CASSYAEAFF. DNA of the CDR3: TGTGCCAGCAGTTATGCTGAAGCTTTCTTT.

This clonotype has more than one count but fewer than ten. V gene TRBV28 combines with J gene TRBJ2-1; unclear D gene. Trimming cost V 6 bases and J 2 bases, with 11 bases left between them. This CDR3 contains 14 residues. Germline V gene lookup returns CDR1 MDHEN and CDR2 SYDVKM. CDR3 sequence: CASREPGPYNEQFF. CDR3 in DNA: TGTGCCAGCAGGGAACCGGGTCCCTACAATGAGCAGTTCTTC.

This clonotype was seen at least ten times. The J gene is TRBJ1-6, the V gene TRBV4-3; no clear D gene. Germline V gene data show CDR1 as LGHNA and CDR2 as YSLEER. Trimming took 1 base from V and 3 from J, leaving 7 bases between them. This CDR3 is 15 amino acids long. CDR3 DNA: TGCGCCAGCAGCCAAGGGGCCCTCTATAATTCACCCCTCCACTTT. It encodes CASSQGALYNSPLHF.

This clonotype appeared a few times. The chain has TRBV12-3 or TRBV12-4 and TRBJ2-3, with 9 bases that match TRBD2. V trimming: 4 bases; J trimming: 2 bases; junction bases outside the gene matches: 10. The CDR3 is made up of 17 amino acids. This CDR3 reads CASSSPSGGLLTDTQYF. The CDR3 DNA is TGTGCCAGCAGTTCCCCCAGCGGGGGGCTTCTCACAGATACGCAGTATTTT.

This clonotype was seen more than once but under ten times. V gene TRBV18 combines with J gene TRBJ1-5; D is unclear. This CDR3 is built from 16 residues. Trimming removed 0 bases at V and 1 base at J, with 10 bases between. Germline-derived CDR1 and CDR2 are KGHSH and LQKENI. CDR3 bases: TGTGCCAGCTCACCACCAGGCAGGTTAAGCAATCAGCCCCAGCATTTT. As protein: CASSPPGRLSNQPQHF.

This clonotype was counted only a few times. The chain joins TRBV21-1 to TRBJ2-7; the table calls TRBD1, which could not be checked here. TRBV21-1 corresponds to a pseudogene. CDR3 length equals 16 residues. In DNA, the CDR3 is TGTGCCACTTCCCCGCCCAGGGACCAAGGCTCCTACGAGCAGTACTTC. Translating it yields CATSPPRDQGSYEQYF.